The rows below give T cell receptor beta chains drawn from one sample of a study of molecular identifiers for immune sequencing clone quantification. One entry per CDR3 protein, called by TCRdb with MiXCR from the PCR reads. The sample has about 68,000 distinct CDR3 sequences; about a sixth are singletons. Sequenced sample: naive CD8+ T cells from blood, with Jurkat cell RNA spiked in. Receptor source: a human donor in good health. Some libraries in this study had Jurkat cell RNA spiked in. The CDR3 runs from the conserved cysteine through the conserved F or W.

>TRBV24-1
CATSDLHGGLAGADTQYF
>TRBV29-1
CSVELTQARTGTQYF
>TRBV20-1
CSARGRTDPNTGELFF
>TRBV7-9
CASSSSGIATEAFF
>TRBV20-1
CSATGTVPTNEKLFF
>TRBV14
CASSQGVTPDTQYF
>TRBV5-5
CASSFTRLGTDTQYF
>TRBV4-1
CASSQELGYEQYF
>TRBV7-9
CASSLAAGASEQYF
>TRBV27
CASSSFSRSYGYTF
>TRBV28
CASSGGLADLTGTQYF
>TRBV27
CASSLLLAESTDTQYF
>TRBV20-1
CSARDRDSSIYGYTF
>TRBV28
CASSPETSGFEQFF
>TRBV27
CASSPYISQETQYF
>TRBV7-9
CARTEVGGLNYGYTF
>TRBV3-1
CASSPSRSYNEQFF
>TRBV27
CASSLSGGASYEQYF
>TRBV3-1
CASSQDYYRTTDTQYF
>TRBV29-1
CSVGLLEKNTGELIF
>TRBV5-1
CASSLGDRDRGYTF
>TRBV19
CAPKSDTQYF
>TRBV20-1
CSANKQGDSGNTIYF
>TRBV3-1
CASSQMPSVLNYEQYF
>TRBV7-2
CASSLVVLLAGMHGTDTQYF
>TRBV27
CASSLLSAPSYEQYF
>TRBV29-1
CSVTTGGGNEQFF
>TRBV30
CAWDRRNYEQYF
>TRBV19
CASSIGGGNYEQYF
>TRBV7-2
CASSLVGGVQETQYF
>TRBV11-3
CASSLAPGTSGLDTQYF
>TRBV19
CASKFATSPHYEQYF